These 24 T cell receptor beta chains were sequenced from one sample in a study of cytotoxic CD8 clonotypes in ibrutinib-treated CLL. Measured with immunoSEQ multiplex PCR; TCRdb has only the in-frame clones, and not every one. The data hold 110,000 to 150,000 clones, with about 78% observed a single time. The sample here was PBMCs, taken after 24 months of ibrutinib treatment. The receptors derive from a human donor with chronic lymphocytic leukemia.

This chain joins TRBV5-6 and TRBJ2-3, with no clear D. From germline, CDR1 is SGHDT and CDR2 YYEEEE. The CDR3 covers 13 residues. V was cut by 1 base and J by 1 base, with 4 bases left in between. The CDR3 spells CASSLTGTDTQYF. The CDR3 region has the DNA TGTGCCAGCAGCTTGACAGGCACAGATACGCAGTATTTT.

This sequence joins TRBV7-3 and TRBJ2-2; TRBD1 matches at 11 bases. Per germline, CDR1 SGHTA and CDR2 FQGTGA. The CDR3 runs to 15 residues. J was trimmed by 7 bases and V by 2 bases; bases with no gene match: 3. DNA of the CDR3: TGTGCCAGCAGCTTAGGAGGGACAGGGGGCGGGGAGCTGTTTTTT. This gives the protein CASSLGGTGGGELFF.

In its sample, this clone was seen a few times. The chain uses TRBV7-2 and TRBJ2-7, with D tentatively TRBD1 (5 bases). The germline V gene has CDR1 SGHTA and CDR2 FQGNSA. The CDR3 loop spans 14 amino acids. V lost 5 bases and J lost 6, with 17 bases in between. This chain's CDR3 is CASSPRAPPGEQYF. CDR3 coding DNA: TGTGCCAGCAGCCCCAGGGCCCCCCCTGGCGAGCAGTACTTC.

The chain recombines TRBV4-2 with TRBJ2-7; D remains unclear. The CDR3 is 13 residues long. The germline V gene has CDR1 LGHNA and CDR2 YNFKEQ. V was cut by 4 bases and J by 2 bases, with 9 bases left in between. The CDR3 nucleotides are TGTGCCAGCAGCCCTCGCTGGACCTACGAGCAGTACTTC. Translating gives CASSPRWTYEQYF.

The rearrangement uses TRBV4-2 and TRBJ2-5, with a tentative D call TRBD2 (6 bases). This CDR3 comprises 15 residues. Germline V CDR1 and CDR2: LGHNA, YNFKEQ. The V and J ends lost 4 bases and 1 base respectively, with 13 bases between them. The CDR3 DNA follows: TGTGCCAGCAGCCTCCCCAGTAGCGGCCAAGAGACCCAGTACTTC. Translation: CASSLPSSGQETQYF.

The chain is built from TRBV6-1 and TRBJ1-2, with TRBD1 matching over 7 bases. CDR1 is MNHNS, CDR2 SASEGT, per germline. The CDR3 has 16 amino acids. The ends lost 1 base at V and 5 bases at J; junction bases unmatched: 10. CDR3 nucleotide sequence: TGTGCCAGCAGTGAAGGGTGGCAGGGGGTAGGGTATGGCTACACCTTC. Translated: CASSEGWQGVGYGYTF.

This rearrangement joins TRBV2 to TRBJ2-7, with D possibly being TRBD2 (5 bases). Trimming cost V 4 bases and J 2 bases, with 12 bases left between them. The CDR3 consists of 14 residues. Germline CDR1 is SNHLY and CDR2 is FYNNEI. CDR3 sequence (DNA): TGTGCCAGCAGTGCGGGAAGCCCCCCCTACGAGCAGTACTTC. It is translated as CASSAGSPPYEQYF. The entire variable domain, with the rest obtained from reference TRBV2 and TRBJ2-7, is as follows: EPEVTQTPSHQVTQMGQEVILRCVPISNHLYFYWYRQILGQKVEFLVSFYNNEISEKSEIFDDQFSVERPDGSNFTLKIRSTKLEDSAMYFCASSAGSPPYEQYFGPGTRLTVT.

V and J are TRBV9 and TRBJ2-2, with TRBD1 matching 9 bases. Germline CDR1 SGDLS, CDR2 YYNGEE. With 2 bases clipped from V and 1 base from J, the junction kept 6 bases outside the gene matches. The CDR3 covers 17 residues. The CDR3 DNA sequence: TGTGCCAGCAGCGTTATGCCGGGACAGGGGAACACCGGGGAGCTGTTTTTT. It translates to CASSVMPGQGNTGELFF.

V gene TRBV6-1 combines with J gene TRBJ1-5; D not resolved. Germline V lookup: CDR1 MNHNS, CDR2 SASEGT. This CDR3 has 13 residues. The germline V and J ends were trimmed by 6 bases and 1 base, with 7 bases remaining between them. CDR3: CASRGGSNQPQHF. The CDR3, as DNA: TGTGCCAGCAGGGGTGGGAGCAATCAGCCCCAGCATTTT.

About this clone: At the DNA level, this CDR3 is encoded by other sequences in the same sample as well. The J gene is TRBJ1-1, the V gene TRBV18; D is unresolved. V lost 0 bases to trimming and J lost 0 bases, with 5 bases between them. This CDR3 spans 14 amino acids. Germline lookup yields CDR1 KGHSH and CDR2 LQKENI. The DNA of the CDR3 is TGTGCCAGCTCACCACCGAGCATGAACACTGAAGCTTTCTTT. It translates to CASSPPSMNTEAFF.

V and J are TRBV28 and TRBJ1-6, with D hard to call. The germline V gene has CDR1 MDHEN and CDR2 SYDVKM. Trimming removed 2 bases at V and 5 bases at J, with 7 bases between. The CDR3 is made up of 14 amino acids. Written as DNA, the CDR3 is TGTGCCAGCAGTTTAAGGCGGAATAATTCACCCCTCCACTTT. Protein product: CASSLRRNNSPLHF.

With regard to this clone: Other DNA sequences in the sample encode the same CDR3. The gene calls are TRBV30 and TRBJ1-2; a weak D match, TRBD1 (5 bases). CDR3 length: 13 amino acids. The V end was cut by 8 bases, the J end by 4 bases, with 17 bases between. Per germline, CDR1 GTSNPN and CDR2 SVGIG (reference sequence). For the CDR3, the DNA is TGTGCCCAGTGGGGGGGTCAGGGCTATGGCTACACCTTC. Its protein is CAQWGGQGYGYTF. Complete variable domain (other parts from reference TRBV30 and TRBJ1-2): SQTIHQWPATLVQPVGSPLSLECTVEGTSNPNLYWYRQAAGRGLQLLFYSVGIGQISSEVPQNLSASRPQDRQFILSSKKLLLSDSGFYLCAQWGGQGYGYTFGSGTRLTVV.

As concerns this clone: The sample holds other DNA sequences that translate to the same CDR3. The CDR3 bases are TGTGCCAGCAGAGAGGGGGAGACCCAGTACTTC. Protein product: CASREGETQYF. The gene calls are TRBV2 and TRBJ2-5; D is perhaps TRBD1 or TRBD2 (5 bases each). CDR3 size: 11 residues. Trimming removed 6 bases from V and 5 bases from J, with 7 bases in between. Germline V gene data show CDR1 as SNHLY and CDR2 as FYNNEI.

This clone was seen many times. The V and J genes are TRBV5-1 and TRBJ1-5; D is undetermined. The CDR3 runs to 13 residues. CDR1 is SGHRS and CDR2 is YFSETQ in the germline V gene. Deletions cut 7 bases from V and 3 bases from J, with 11 bases between. In DNA form, the CDR3 reads TGCGCCAGCCGAGGGTCCCCCAATCAGCCCCAGCATTTT. Translated: CASRGSPNQPQHF.

The rearrangement uses TRBV19 and TRBJ2-7, with D possibly being TRBD1 or TRBD2 (5 bases each). Germline V CDR1 and CDR2: LNHDA, SQIVND (reference sequence). V was shortened by 1 base and J by 2 bases, with 9 bases between the two germline ends. The CDR3 consists of 14 residues. CDR3 region: CASSIARGPYEQYF. CDR3 nucleotide sequence: TGTGCCAGTAGTATAGCCCGGGGCCCCTACGAGCAGTACTTC. The full variable domain, rest sourced from reference TRBV19 and TRBJ2-7, is DGGITQSPKYLFRKEGQNVTLSCEQNLNHDAMYWYRQDPGQGLRLIYYSQIVNDFQKGDIAEGYSVSREKKESFPLTVTSAQKNPTAFYLCASSIARGPYEQYFGPGTRLTVT.

Only one count was recorded for this clone. The chain carries TRBV5-1 and TRBJ2-3, with 12 nucleotides matching TRBD2. The germline gives CDR1 SGHRS, CDR2 YFSETQ. CDR3 length: 19 amino acids. V was pared by 0 bases and J by 5 bases, with 13 bases of the junction left unmatched. The CDR3 DNA reads as TGCGCCAGCAGCTTGGATTGGGCTAGCGGGAGGGCCTTGAGAGATACGCAGTATTTT. This sequence encodes CASSLDWASGRALRDTQYF.

The chain combines TRBV29-1 with TRBJ2-2; D unclear. Germline CDR1 is SQVTM and CDR2 is ANQGSEA. The CDR3 is 15 amino acids. The V gene lost 6 bases and the J gene lost 2 bases, with 16 bases spanning the gap. The DNA of the CDR3 is TGCAGCGTCAGAAAAGGGTCTGCTAACACCGGGGAGCTGTTTTTT. Its protein is CSVRKGSANTGELFF.

The J gene is TRBJ1-2, the V gene TRBV6-5, with D possibly matching TRBD1 (6 bases). V was shortened by 2 bases and J by 2 bases, with 12 bases between the two germline ends. The CDR3 runs to 15 residues. Germline loops: CDR1 MNHEY, CDR2 SVGAGI. The CDR3 DNA sequence: TGTGCCAGCAGTTACCCGGGGGGCCTGAACTATGGCTACACCTTC. It is translated as CASSYPGGLNYGYTF.

The J gene is TRBJ2-7, the V gene TRBV7-2; the D gene is possibly TRBD2 (7 bases). V was cut by 5 bases and J by 9 bases, with 23 bases left in between. CDR3 length equals 15 residues. Germline loops: CDR1 SGHTA, CDR2 FQGNSA. CDR3 DNA: TGTGCCAGCAGCCCCGGTGGGGGGGGCCGGGGCGGGCAGTACTTC. Translating it yields CASSPGGGGRGGQYF.

The rearrangement joins TRBV18 to TRBJ1-2; 7 nucleotides match TRBD1. The ends lost 3 bases at V and 8 bases at J; junction bases unmatched: 18. CDR3 size: 17 residues. The germline V gene encodes CDR1 KGHSH and CDR2 LQKENI. CDR3 residues: CASSPTEARTGPGGYTF. CDR3 in DNA: TGTGCCAGCTCACCCACCGAAGCGAGGACAGGCCCCGGGGGCTACACCTTC.

The chain has TRBV6-5 and TRBJ2-7; D gene uncertain. V gave up 0 bases and J gave up 3 bases, with 9 bases separating them. CDR3 size: 14 residues. Per the germline V gene, CDR1 is MNHEY and CDR2 is SVGAGI. The CDR3 DNA sequence: TGTGCCAGCAGTTACTCGGTGGACGACTACGAGCAGTACTTC. Protein sequence: CASSYSVDDYEQYF.

V and J are TRBV6-6 and TRBJ2-1, with no clear D. V shed 7 bases and J shed 5 bases, with 15 bases lying between them. Germline assignment: CDR1 MNHNY and CDR2 SVGAGI (reference sequence). The CDR3 is 14 residues long. DNA for the CDR3: TGTGCCAGCACCCAGGAGTTCCACCACAATGAGCAGTTCTTC. Its protein is CASTQEFHHNEQFF.

V usage is TRBV9 and J usage is TRBJ2-5, with D perhaps matching TRBD2 (6 bases). Trimming stripped 0 bases from V and 5 bases from J, with 11 bases between. CDR3 length: 14 amino acids. CDR1 and CDR2 (germline): SGDLS, YYNGEE. The chain's CDR3 is CASSVGGALETQYF. The CDR3 nucleotides are TGTGCCAGCAGCGTAGGCGGGGCCCTGGAGACCCAGTACTTC.

This clone turned up a few times. The chain joins TRBV7-2 to TRBJ2-7; the D gene is possibly TRBD2 (5 bases). The CDR3 extends over 15 amino acids. The V end lost 3 bases, the J end lost 0 bases, and 12 bases lay between the germline ends. Germline values: CDR1 SGHTA, CDR2 FQGNSA. The CDR3 protein is CASSFTLGSSYEQYF. CDR3 nucleotides: TGTGCCAGCAGCTTCACCCTGGGGAGCTCCTACGAGCAGTACTTC.